These T cell receptor beta chains were read from a single sample in a study of T-cell memory formation after mild COVID-19. In TCRdb, the 5' RACE reads were re-called with MiXCR into one record per CDR3 protein. Of some 450,000 distinct CDR3 sequences in the sample, 20% were seen once. Sequenced material: PBMCs or a T cell subset sorted from them (not recorded which). The receptors stem from an adult woman who had mild COVID-19 (a few samples of this study predate the infection). Cell type and time point are not known. The CDR3 runs from the conserved cysteine through the conserved F or W.

V gene: TRBV12-3/TRBV12-4; J gene: TRBJ1-1; CDR3 protein: CASSPWTGGTEAFF
V gene: TRBV18; J gene: TRBJ1-2; CDR3 protein: CASSPRTGQGNRAYGYTF
V gene: TRBV4-1; J gene: TRBJ1-1; CDR3 protein: CASSRGDRVGTEAFF
V gene: TRBV15; J gene: TRBJ2-1; CDR3 protein: CATSRGINTGGKGNEQFF
V gene: TRBV7-7; J gene: TRBJ1-5; CDR3 protein: CASSFGLGGSSNQPQHF
V gene: TRBV12-3/TRBV12-4; J gene: TRBJ1-1; CDR3 protein: CASSRQKNTEAFF
V gene: TRBV12-3/TRBV12-4; J gene: TRBJ2-3; CDR3 protein: CASSLAGGARGIGTQYF
V gene: TRBV4-2; J gene: TRBJ2-7; CDR3 protein: CASSQDSYAGLAPMYEQYF
V gene: TRBV30; J gene: TRBJ2-1; CDR3 protein: CAWSLLAGSYNEQFF
V gene: TRBV29-1; J gene: TRBJ2-1; CDR3 protein: CSVVPDLEQFF
V gene: TRBV5-1; J gene: TRBJ2-7; CDR3 protein: CASSPRAGGFTTGQYF
V gene: TRBV12-3/TRBV12-4; J gene: TRBJ2-5; CDR3 protein: CASSMGDQETQYF
V gene: TRBV20-1; J gene: TRBJ2-7; CDR3 protein: CSALDGGRSSYEQYF
V gene: TRBV18; J gene: TRBJ2-3; CDR3 protein: CASSPRGTTSTDTQYF
V gene: TRBV29-1; J gene: TRBJ2-2; CDR3 protein: CSAGTGNTGELFF
V gene: TRBV7-2; J gene: TRBJ2-4; CDR3 protein: CASSLAGSGVKGVQYF
V gene: TRBV20-1; J gene: TRBJ2-7; CDR3 protein: CSARLLAGPTWEQYF
V gene: TRBV5-1; J gene: TRBJ2-5; CDR3 protein: CASSWTDPSQETQYF
V gene: TRBV27; J gene: TRBJ1-1; CDR3 protein: CASRSWGGNKEAFF
V gene: TRBV7-2; J gene: TRBJ1-6; CDR3 protein: CASSLVKANNSPLHF
V gene: TRBV20-1; J gene: TRBJ1-2; CDR3 protein: CSARENSPGGYGYTF
V gene: TRBV4-2; J gene: TRBJ2-1; CDR3 protein: CASSQASGGYNEQFF
V gene: TRBV9; J gene: TRBJ2-4; CDR3 protein: CASSVAPEKNIQYF
V gene: TRBV27; J gene: TRBJ2-2; CDR3 protein: CASSWGGGTGELFF
V gene: TRBV4-1; J gene: TRBJ2-7; CDR3 protein: CASSQVALAGGEQYF
V gene: TRBV6-5; J gene: TRBJ1-5; CDR3 protein: CASSYQGNQPQHF
V gene: TRBV11-2; J gene: TRBJ1-5; CDR3 protein: CASSLEAGTDHSNQPQHF
V gene: TRBV7-9; J gene: TRBJ1-1; CDR3 protein: CASSLADRRNTEAFF
V gene: TRBV20-1; J gene: TRBJ1-1; CDR3 protein: CSARSPFYSEVMNTEAFF
V gene: TRBV7-9; J gene: TRBJ1-1; CDR3 protein: CASSGQQGHTEAFF
V gene: TRBV5-1; J gene: TRBJ1-3; CDR3 protein: CASSLEAGAGNTIYF
V gene: TRBV24-1; J gene: TRBJ2-7; CDR3 protein: CATSATGTGSVQYF
V gene: TRBV9; J gene: TRBJ2-3; CDR3 protein: CASTLGGNTDTQYF
V gene: TRBV5-5; J gene: TRBJ2-3; CDR3 protein: CASSLALNQDTQYF
V gene: TRBV6-4; J gene: TRBJ2-1; CDR3 protein: CASSPLAGTYNEQFF
V gene: TRBV25-1; J gene: TRBJ2-2; CDR3 protein: CASSESGAGTGELFF